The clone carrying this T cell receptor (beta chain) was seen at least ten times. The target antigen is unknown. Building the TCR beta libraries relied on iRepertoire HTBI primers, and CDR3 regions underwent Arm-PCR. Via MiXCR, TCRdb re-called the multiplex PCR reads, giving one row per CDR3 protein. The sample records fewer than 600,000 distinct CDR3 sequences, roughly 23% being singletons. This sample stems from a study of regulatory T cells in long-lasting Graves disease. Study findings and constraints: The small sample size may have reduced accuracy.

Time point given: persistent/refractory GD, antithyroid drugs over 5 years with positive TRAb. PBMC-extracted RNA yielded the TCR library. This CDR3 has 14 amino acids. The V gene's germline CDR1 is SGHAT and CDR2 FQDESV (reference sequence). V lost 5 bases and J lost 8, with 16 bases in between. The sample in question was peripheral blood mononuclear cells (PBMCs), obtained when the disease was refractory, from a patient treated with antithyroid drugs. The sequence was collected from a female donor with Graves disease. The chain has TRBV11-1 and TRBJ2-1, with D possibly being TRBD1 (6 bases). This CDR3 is CASSRYGGYDEQFF. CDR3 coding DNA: TGTGCCAGCAGCCGATATGGGGGCTATGATGAGCAGTTCTTC.